This T cell receptor (beta chain) is from a study of memory CD4+ T cells and cytomegalovirus serostatus. Across the whole study: Donors were healthy Belgian adults, 9 or 10 CMV seropositive and about two dozen seronegative.

To note about this clone: Its antigen is unidentified.

The CDR3 has 13 amino acids. In germline, CDR1 is SGHTA, CDR2 FQGNSA. Trimming stripped 5 bases from V and 4 bases from J, with 10 bases between. General study results and limits: Median bootstrapped AUC for CMV status was about 0.95 originally, 0.9 to 0.93 US-trained.

Sequencing used immunoSEQ multiplex PCR; TCRdb keeps in-frame clones, though not all of them. The table shows approximately 63,000 clones, with roughly 75% occurring only once. Single viable CD3+CD4+CD8-CD45RO+ cells were sorted as the memory CD4+ T cells. This chain uses TRBV7-2 with TRBJ2-3; perhaps TRBD1 as D (5 bases). This receptor was identified in an adult in good health and CMV-seronegative. Some clones in this sample may be carry-over from other donors' samples. Sample: memory CD4+ T cells from blood. The CDR3 sequence: CASSKSGSDTQYF. The DNA for the CDR3 is TGTGCCAGCAGCAAGTCAGGGTCAGATACGCAGTATTTT.